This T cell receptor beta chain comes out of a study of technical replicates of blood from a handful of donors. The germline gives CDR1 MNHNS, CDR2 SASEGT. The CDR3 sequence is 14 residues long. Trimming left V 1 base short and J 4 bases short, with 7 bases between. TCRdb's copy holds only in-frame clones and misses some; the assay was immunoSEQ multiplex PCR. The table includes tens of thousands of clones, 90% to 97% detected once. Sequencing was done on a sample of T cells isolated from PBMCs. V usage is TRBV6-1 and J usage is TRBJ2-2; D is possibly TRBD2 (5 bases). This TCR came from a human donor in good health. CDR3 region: CASSEGTLTGELFF. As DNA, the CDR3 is TGTGCCAGCAGTGAAGGGACTCTCACCGGGGAGCTGTTTTTT.